The table lists the clone carrying this TCR beta chain with many counts. The people who gave samples were healthy Caucasians from Russia, aged roughly 6 to 95. Germline V gene data show CDR1 as KGHSH and CDR2 as LQKENI. The CDR3 length is 17 residues. Trimming at V came to 3 bases and at J to 3 bases, leaving 9 bases not matched to a gene. This record belongs to a study of blood T cells in healthy people across ages. The use of a sample-barcoded 5' primer and a J-beta primer mix characterized a second PCR of roughly 7 to 11 cycles. In TCRdb, the 5' RACE reads were re-called with MiXCR into one record per CDR3 protein. Found here are some 710,000 distinct CDR3 sequences, about a fifth of them singletons; the top ten hold roughly 22%.

The source is a man aged 70-80 years in good health. The gene calls are TRBV18 and TRBJ2-3; 10 bases align to TRBD1. Material: blood. The chain's CDR3 is CASSPTFRDRGTDTQYF. CDR3 nucleotides: TGTGCCAGCTCACCTACGTTCCGGGACAGGGGTACAGATACGCAGTATTTT.